Listed here are 9 T cell receptor beta chains from one sample, sequenced in a study of shared clonotypes between healthy human individuals. Assay: immunoSEQ multiplex PCR; the TCRdb copy retains only in-frame clones and omits some. The sample lists 1.5 million to 2.5 million clones, about 95% occurring once. Naive CD8 cells were CD45RO-negative, positively selected for CCR7, excluding terminally differentiated effector memory CD45RA+ cells. Sequencing used naive CD8+ T cells sorted from blood. These TCRs come from a man aged 18 to 30 in good health.

Comment on this clone: Other DNA sequences in the same sample also yield this CDR3. This chain uses TRBV7-9 with TRBJ1-2; possible D gene TRBD1, 6 bases. Germline CDR1 is SEHNR and CDR2 is FQNEAQ (reference sequence). Trimming removed 3 bases at V and 4 bases at J, with 9 bases between. The length of the CDR3 is 13 residues. CDR3 sequence (DNA): TGTGCCAGCAGCTTTGGGGGCAGCTATGGCTACACCTTC. It codes for CASSFGGSYGYTF.

This rearrangement joins TRBV25-1 to TRBJ1-2; a possible D gene is TRBD1 (6 bases). The V and J ends lost 1 base and 2 bases respectively, with 11 bases between them. The germline gives CDR1 MGHDK, CDR2 SYGVNS. The CDR3 sequence is 15 residues long. This CDR3 reads CASSEWGASNYGYTF. For the CDR3, the DNA is TGTGCCAGCAGTGAATGGGGGGCGAGCAACTATGGCTACACCTTC.

A single count supports this clone. The chain joins TRBV5-4 to TRBJ2-7; TRBD1 or TRBD2 may be the D gene (5 bases each). CDR1 SGHNT and CDR2 YYREEE come from the germline V gene (reference sequence). V shed 4 bases and J shed 0 bases, with 17 bases lying between them. CDR3 size: 16 residues. The CDR3 DNA reads TGTGCCAGCAGCCCTGATCCCGGGGCGAGCTCCTACGAGCAGTACTTC. It codes for CASSPDPGASSYEQYF.

The chain uses TRBV5-8 and TRBJ2-3; 9 bases align to TRBD2. The germline V gene encodes CDR1 SGHTS and CDR2 YDEGEE. V shed 0 bases, J shed 12 bases, and the junction held 2 bases outside the gene matches. The CDR3 length is 12 residues. The CDR3 loop reads CASSLGLADQYF. As DNA, the CDR3 is TGTGCCAGCAGCTTGGGACTAGCGGATCAGTATTTT.

The chain carries TRBV25-1 and TRBJ1-2; 7 bases are a match to TRBD1. V gave up 3 bases and J gave up 4 bases; unmatched junction bases: 8. The CDR3 runs 15 residues. The germline V gene encodes CDR1 MGHDK and CDR2 SYGVNS. The CDR3 loop is CASSDNPGQVYGYTF. Here the CDR3 DNA reads TGTGCCAGCAGTGACAACCCCGGACAGGTCTATGGCTACACCTTC.

This clone was seen a handful of times. Other DNA sequences from this sample encode an identical CDR3 as well. This chain connects TRBV6-1 to TRBJ2-7; 8 bases line up with TRBD1. V was clipped by 3 bases and J by 2 bases; unmatched bases: 3. Germline V gene data show CDR1 as MNHNS and CDR2 as SASEGT. CDR3 length equals 14 residues. The CDR3 coding sequence is TGTGCCAGCAGTGACAGGGGGCTAACCTACGAGCAGTACTTC. It yields the protein CASSDRGLTYEQYF.

This chain connects TRBV2 to TRBJ2-7, with D perhaps matching TRBD2 (6 bases). Germline CDR1 reads SNHLY; CDR2 reads FYNNEI. This CDR3 has 16 residues. V was shortened by 6 bases and J by 0 bases, with 18 bases between the two germline ends. CDR3 residues: CASRPSAGSSSYEQYF. CDR3 coding DNA: TGTGCCAGCAGGCCCTCGGCGGGATCGAGCTCCTACGAGCAGTACTTC.

The rearrangement uses TRBV13 and TRBJ1-1, with D possibly matching TRBD1 (5 bases). Trimming removed 1 base at V and 5 bases at J, with 14 bases between. The CDR3 runs 15 residues. Germline-derived CDR1 and CDR2 are PRHDT and FYEKMQ (reference sequence). DNA for the CDR3: TGTGCCAGCAGCTTAGTACGCCAGGGAGGGACTGAAGCTTTCTTT. Translation: CASSLVRQGGTEAFF.

The J gene is TRBJ2-7, the V gene TRBV19; D is perhaps TRBD2 (5 bases). The CDR3 spans 14 residues. Trimming stripped 9 bases from V and 2 bases from J, with 17 bases between. The germline gives CDR1 LNHDA, CDR2 SQIVND (reference sequence). The CDR3 DNA reads as TGTGCCAGGGTGATAGCGAATCGGCCCTACGAGCAGTACTTC. It is translated as CARVIANRPYEQYF.